This T cell receptor beta chain stems from a study of a mutant IDH1 vaccine in newly diagnosed glioma. Across the study: Sex among treated patients split 62.5% male, around 40% female; mean age was approximately 38 years.

The CDR3 length is 15 residues. Trimming cost V 4 bases and J 1 base; bases outside gene matches: 7. Germline CDR1 and CDR2: SGHDT and YYEEEE. The time point here: baseline, week 1 (first vaccination visit). Treatment in this sample: pre-vaccination baseline after standard-of-care therapy. The data were produced by immunoSEQ multiplex PCR, yet TCRdb's version contains in-frame clones alone and is incomplete. The sample yields about 54,000 clones, around 80% seen once. The receptor was derived from a young man with glioma. Sequenced material: PBMCs, taken from a glioma patient treated with radiotherapy, temozolomide or both. This chain connects TRBV5-6 to TRBJ2-7; 8 nucleotides align to TRBD1. CDR3 residues: CASSPGTGLSYEQYF. CDR3 nucleotides: TGTGCCAGCAGCCCTGGGACAGGACTATCCTACGAGCAGTACTTC. The entire variable domain, with the rest obtained from reference TRBV5-6 and TRBJ2-7, is as follows: DAGVTQSPTHLIKTRGQQVTLRCSPKSGHDTVSWYQQALGQGPQFIFQYYEEEERQRGNFPDRFSGHQFPNYSSELNVNALLLGDSALYLCASSPGTGLSYEQYFGPGTRLTVT.